The TCR beta chain under discussion was sequenced for a study of T-cell memory formation after mild COVID-19 (dated by TCRdb to about 2021). In terms of the full investigation: TCR sequence clusters from the two donors were largely donor specific. In a couple of donors, T-cell clones that expanded and contracted after mild COVID-19 were tracked by sequencing TCRalpha and TCRbeta repertoires over time. The cohort comprised two young, previously healthy adult volunteers, one female and one male.

PBMCs were isolated by Ficoll-Paque density gradient centrifugation. Inclusive of the bounding cysteine and phenylalanine, the CDR3 is 15 residues long. Only the CDR3 DNA stays, 45 bases, in frame from base 1. V and J lose 6 bases and 5 bases, and a span of 14 bases separates them. What the research found in general, with its limitations: From day 15 to 85, contracting clones showed balanced CD4/CD8 phenotypes, whereas a second wave of clones that expanded from day 15 to 37 leaned towards CD4+. Some responding clones were detected in pre-infection memory, which suggested that pre-existing cross-reactive memory T cells had joined the SARS-CoV-2 response. Contracting CD4+ clones were located mainly in the CM and EM memory subsets, whereas CD8+ clones were found to be enriched in EMRA. Only a couple of mild cases were covered by the study, and larger cohorts that include severe cases with pre-infection samples were considered necessary. SARS-CoV-2 specificity was not confirmed for the second-wave clones peaking on day 37.

This clonotype came up many times. It lacks a known antigen. Base-call qualities are not available, and no considerably larger clone is one nucleotide away. Data came from an Illumina NovaSeq 6000. Using 5'RACE with constant-segment primers, TCRalpha and TCRbeta cDNA libraries were constructed, with sample barcodes and unique molecular identifiers added in the process. Trizol reagent was used to extract RNA from every sample. Amplification of the libraries took two PCR steps, and the second step added a second sample barcode plus Illumina TruSeq adapters. Sequencing of the libraries was done on an Illumina NovaSeq, producing 2 x 150 bp paired-end reads. Per the source publication's procedure: Reads were demultiplexed and collapsed into UMI-guided consensus sequences with migec v1.2.7. Using mixcr v2.1.11, the UMI consensuses were aligned to TRA and TRB V and J templates and assembled into clonotypes. Clonotypes were classified as expanded or contracted when called significant by both edgeR and NoisET, with noise models trained on biological replicates. For edgeR calls, a false discovery rate-adjusted p below 0.01 and a log2 fold-change threshold of 1 were applied. PCA with hierarchical clustering of max-normalized trajectories of the 1000 most abundant clonotypes was used as exploratory dynamics analysis. Each responding clone was given a CD4 or CD8 phenotype based on the CD4+ and CD8+ repertoires, which had been sequenced separately. TCRdb handled the public reads itself, with Q25 trimming in fastp and clone calling in MiXCR, and kept productive beta chains. Rows with one shared CDR3 protein collapse into an entry with the most common genes and DNA. TCRdb's processing, not the study's, gives the V and J calls here. The sample includes approximately 150,000 distinct CDR3 sequences, with around 5.8% observed a single time. Of the sample, around 1.9% is held by the ten largest clones.

The specimen sequenced was PBMCs or a T cell subset sorted from them (not recorded which). This chain joins TRBV12-3 or TRBV12-4 to TRBJ1-6; the D gene is not confidently resolved. This clonotype originated in an adult woman who had mild COVID-19 (a few samples of this study predate the infection). The sample titles of this study are shuffled in the database, so cell type and time point are left out; the donor was told from shared clones. The base sequence is TGTGCCAGCAGACCCAGATGGAACCATAATTCACCCCTCCACTTT. It translates as CASRPRWNHNSPLHF.